These 28 T cell receptor beta chains share one sample of origin, sequenced in a study of shared clonotypes between healthy human individuals. Here immunoSEQ multiplex PCR was the method, and the copy in TCRdb shows in-frame clones only, minus some. Of 2 million or so clones in the sample, 85% to 95% were seen once. Input material: naive CD4+ T cells sorted from blood. Indicated subset: CD45RA+ positively selected. The source is a man aged 18 to 30 in good health.

V and J are TRBV10-3 and TRBJ2-3; a possible D gene is TRBD1 (5 bases). CDR3 size: 13 residues. Trimming removed 10 bases from V and 0 bases from J, with 11 bases in between. Germline V gene data show CDR1 as ENHRY and CDR2 as SYGVKD. The CDR3 here is CATLSGSTDTQYF. The CDR3 bases are TGTGCCACCCTATCAGGGAGCACAGATACGCAGTATTTT.

V and J are TRBV4-1 and TRBJ2-7; no clear D. The V gene's germline CDR1 is MGHRA and CDR2 YSYEKL. V lost 2 bases and J 7 bases, leaving 12 bases between the germline ends. The CDR3 extends over 13 amino acids. The CDR3 protein is CASSQNPEWEQYF. The CDR3 nucleotides are TGCGCCAGCAGCCAAAACCCCGAATGGGAGCAGTACTTC.

The CDR3 loop is CAWSPTLQGSPRTEAFF. CDR3 coding DNA: TGTGCCTGGAGTCCGACCTTACAGGGTAGTCCGAGAACTGAAGCTTTCTTT. The chain has TRBV30 and TRBJ1-1, with D possibly matching TRBD1 (6 bases). Germline CDR1 reads GTSNPN; CDR2 reads SVGIG (reference sequence). The CDR3 spans 17 residues. With 2 bases removed from V and 5 bases from J, the gap between germline ends came to 24 bases.

This clone was seen a single time. The rearrangement links TRBV10-3 to TRBJ2-1; D perhaps matches TRBD2 (5 bases). This CDR3 region has 15 residues. The ends were cut back, 0 bases at V and 4 bases at J, with 10 bases in the middle. Germline V gene sequence: CDR1 ENHRY, CDR2 SYGVKD. CDR3 region: CAISESSSIYNEQFF. The CDR3 DNA reads as TGTGCCATCAGTGAGTCGTCTAGCATATACAATGAGCAGTTCTTC.

Here the CDR3 DNA reads TGTGCCAGCAGTCGGACAGGGGCAATGAACACTGAAGCTTTCTTT. This codes for CASSRTGAMNTEAFF. The V gene is TRBV6-5, the J gene TRBJ1-1; 9 nucleotides line up with TRBD1. Germline V CDR1 and CDR2: MNHEY, SVGAGI. The CDR3 has 15 amino acids. The V gene end was trimmed by 5 bases and the J gene end by 0 bases; junction bases not matched to a gene: 4.

The chain joins TRBV4-2 to TRBJ2-2; no clear D gene. The CDR3 has 15 amino acids. The V and J ends lost 0 bases and 3 bases respectively, with 8 bases between them. Germline lookup yields CDR1 LGHNA and CDR2 YNFKEQ. The CDR3, as DNA: TGTGCCAGCAGCCAAGAGGGTTCTCACACCGGGGAGCTGTTTTTT. It translates to CASSQEGSHTGELFF.

Points on this clone: The same CDR3 is also encoded by other DNA sequences in this sample. J is TRBJ2-2 and V is TRBV18; D unresolved. Germline assignment: CDR1 KGHSH and CDR2 LQKENI. Trimming removed 6 bases from V and 0 bases from J, with 2 bases in between. The CDR3 consists of 12 residues. The CDR3 sequence is CASSPNTGELFF. The CDR3 DNA sequence: TGTGCCAGCTCTCCGAACACCGGGGAGCTGTTTTTT.

The chain recombines TRBV10-3 with TRBJ2-5, with no clear D. Germline CDR1 is ENHRY and CDR2 is SYGVKD. CDR3 size: 14 residues. Trimming removed 0 bases from V and 5 bases from J, with 10 bases in between. The CDR3 protein is CAISESLPGETQYF. The CDR3 nucleotides read TGTGCCATCAGTGAGTCGCTACCTGGGGAGACCCAGTACTTC.

The V gene is TRBV7-9, the J gene TRBJ1-1, with TRBD1 identical over 8 bases. The junction had 8 bases not matched to a gene; V was cut back by 7 bases and J by 4 bases. CDR1 SEHNR and CDR2 FQNEAQ come from the germline V gene (reference sequence). The CDR3 is 14 amino acids. CDR3 nucleotide sequence: TGTGCCAGCACCCCCGACAGGGGTCGCACTGAAGCTTTCTTT. Translated: CASTPDRGRTEAFF.

V is TRBV11-2 and J is TRBJ2-2; 10 positions agree with TRBD2. The CDR3 sequence is 17 residues long. V trimming: 2 bases; J trimming: 1 base; junction bases outside the gene matches: 4. The germline gives CDR1 SGHAT, CDR2 FQNNGV. The CDR3 DNA sequence: TGTGCCAGCAGCTTATTCGGACTAGCGGAGAACACCGGGGAGCTGTTTTTT. This encodes CASSLFGLAENTGELFF.

The V call is TRBV11-2, the J call TRBJ2-5; no firm D call. This CDR3 region has 16 residues. Trimming took off 8 bases at V and 5 bases at J, with 24 bases between the two ends. Germline values: CDR1 SGHAT, CDR2 FQNNGV. DNA for the CDR3: TGTGCCAGCTCCCGCGCCCTGGCTCCCTCCCGGGAGACCCAGTACTTC. It is translated as CASSRALAPSRETQYF.

The rearrangement joins TRBV6-1 to TRBJ2-7; 7 positions match TRBD2. The CDR3 loop spans 16 amino acids. V shed 4 bases and J 6 bases; nucleotides not matched to a gene: 15. From germline, CDR1 is MNHNS and CDR2 SASEGT. CDR3 sequence: CASSGRVRDYILEQYF. The CDR3 nucleotides read TGTGCCAGCAGTGGAAGAGTGAGGGACTATATCCTCGAGCAGTACTTC.

The table lists this clone with a count of one. The chain recombines TRBV4-1 with TRBJ2-2; 8 positions match TRBD2. The CDR3 has 17 amino acids. The germline V gene has CDR1 MGHRA and CDR2 YSYEKL. V shed 0 bases, J shed 0 bases, and the junction held 3 bases outside the gene matches. CDR3 DNA sequence: TGCGCCAGCAGCCAAGATCCCGGGGGGGCGAACACCGGGGAGCTGTTTTTT. This encodes CASSQDPGGANTGELFF.

The chain links TRBV19 to TRBJ2-7, with D possibly called TRBD1 or TRBD2 (6 bases each). The CDR3 consists of 14 residues. V shed 6 bases and J shed 3 bases, with 15 bases lying between them. Germline V gives CDR1 LNHDA, CDR2 SQIVND (reference sequence). The CDR3 DNA sequence: TGTGCCAGTAGCACTAACAGGGAGGTCTACGAGCAGTACTTC. Translated, it gives CASSTNREVYEQYF.

The chain links TRBV5-1 to TRBJ1-1; no clear D. Germline CDR1 SGHRS, CDR2 YFSETQ. The CDR3 consists of 13 residues. V was clipped by 4 bases and J by 3 bases, with 10 bases between them. Here the CDR3 DNA reads TGCGCCAGCAGCGTATCAGCTTACACTGAAGCTTTCTTT. Residues: CASSVSAYTEAFF.

As concerns this clone: This sample includes further DNA sequences coding for the same CDR3. The chain is built from TRBV27 and TRBJ2-7, with D possibly TRBD2 on 6 matching bases. The CDR3 loop spans 14 amino acids. From germline, CDR1 is MNHEY and CDR2 SMNVEV (reference sequence). Trimming pared 2 bases from V and 0 bases from J, leaving 8 bases between. The CDR3 reads CASSLRESSYEQYF. The CDR3 nucleotides are TGTGCCAGCAGTTTACGGGAGAGCTCCTACGAGCAGTACTTC.

With respect to this clone: One junction end disagrees with the germline gene, perhaps due to a read error. The chain couples TRBV7-7 to TRBJ2-1; D call uncertain. Germline V gene sequence: CDR1 SSHAT, CDR2 FNYEAQ (reference sequence). This CDR3 comprises 15 residues. This CDR3 reads CASSFGPGKGNEQFF. As DNA, the CDR3 is TGTGCTAGCAGCTTCGGACCAGGAAAGGGAAATGAGCAGTTCTTC. Drawing the rest from reference TRBV7-7 and TRBJ2-1, the complete variable domain is GAGVSQSPRYKVTKRGQDVTLRCDPISSHATLYWYQQALGQGPEFLTYFNYEAQPDKSGLPSDRFSAERPEGSISTLTIQRTEQRDSAMYRCASSFGPGKGNEQFFGPGTRLTVL.

This clone was picked up one time. The chain uses TRBV30 and TRBJ1-1; the D is unclear. This CDR3 spans 12 amino acids. V was pared by 4 bases and J by 5 bases, with 11 bases between. Germline-derived CDR1 and CDR2 are GTSNPN and SVGIG (reference sequence). The CDR3 loop is CAWNAVGTEAFF. The DNA for the CDR3 is TGTGCCTGGAATGCGGTGGGAACTGAAGCTTTCTTT.

The CDR3 loop reads CASSLTGENTQYF. The DNA of the CDR3 is TGTGCCAGCAGCCTCACAGGGGAAAATACGCAGTATTTT. The gene calls are TRBV6-5 and TRBJ2-3; 7 bases are a match to TRBD1. Per germline, CDR1 MNHEY and CDR2 SVGAGI. The CDR3 length is 13 residues. J gave up 7 bases and V 6 bases, and 7 bases lay outside the gene matches.

This chain's CDR3 is CARNQVSGANVLTF. CDR3 DNA sequence: TGCGCCAGGAATCAGGTCTCTGGGGCCAACGTCCTGACTTTC. The gene calls are TRBV23-1 and TRBJ2-6, with D uncertain. TRBV23-1 is an ORF for which the function is uncertain. V was trimmed by 9 bases and J by 0 bases, leaving 9 bases between them. The length of the CDR3 is 14 residues.

The sample holds a few counts of this clone. The rearrangement links TRBV18 to TRBJ1-2; D unresolved. The germline V and J ends were trimmed by 3 bases and 7 bases, with 15 bases remaining between them. Germline CDR1 reads KGHSH; CDR2 reads LQKENI. The CDR3 totals 14 residues. CDR3 DNA: TGTGCCAGCTCACCCGGGGTGCAGTCGGGTGGCTACACCTTC. Amino acids: CASSPGVQSGGYTF.

Concerning this clone itself: Distinct nucleotide sequences in the sample also encode this CDR3. V usage is TRBV30 and J usage is TRBJ2-7; TRBD2 matches 7 bases. The CDR3 is made up of 14 amino acids. Trimming at V came to 0 bases and at J to 1 base, leaving 3 bases not matched to a gene. In germline, CDR1 is GTSNPN, CDR2 SVGIG (reference sequence). This CDR3 reads CAWSVGGTSYEQYF. CDR3 DNA: TGTGCCTGGAGTGTGGGAGGGACGTCCTACGAGCAGTACTTC.

This clone has only one observation. The V call is TRBV2, the J call TRBJ2-4; possibly TRBD1 or TRBD2 for D (5 bases each). Germline CDR1 reads SNHLY; CDR2 reads FYNNEI. This CDR3 is 13 amino acids long. V gave up 8 bases and J gave up 9 bases, with 17 bases separating them. CDR3 in amino acids: CASSAGTDGIQYF. The CDR3, as DNA: TGTGCCAGCTCAGCCGGGACCGACGGCATTCAGTACTTC.

The chain links TRBV14 to TRBJ2-5, with D possibly called TRBD1 or TRBD2 (5 bases each). The CDR3 totals 16 residues. V was pared by 4 bases and J by 5 bases, with 20 bases between. The V gene's germline CDR1 is SGHDN and CDR2 FVKESK. In nucleotides, the CDR3 is TGTGCCAGCAGCCCATGGTGGGGCGCCTGGGGGGAGACCCAGTACTTC. It is translated as CASSPWWGAWGETQYF.

This rearrangement joins TRBV30 to TRBJ1-1; D is undetermined. The V gene lost 4 bases and the J gene lost 5 bases, with 11 bases spanning the gap. The CDR3 contains 12 residues. Germline V gives CDR1 GTSNPN, CDR2 SVGIG (reference sequence). In DNA form, the CDR3 reads TGTGCCTGGATGCCCTATGGGACTGAAGCTTTCTTT. Its protein is CAWMPYGTEAFF.

The chain uses TRBV15 and TRBJ2-1; TRBD2 matches 8 bases. The CDR3 contains 14 residues. Per germline, CDR1 LNHNV and CDR2 YYDKDF (reference sequence). V shed 7 bases, J shed 4 bases, and the junction held 6 bases outside the gene matches. The CDR3 protein is CATIETSEYNEQFF. DNA for the CDR3: TGTGCCACCATCGAGACTAGCGAATACAATGAGCAGTTCTTC.

Notes on this clone: Other DNA variants within this sample encode the same CDR3. The J gene is TRBJ1-2, the V gene TRBV30, with 7 positions matching TRBD1. This CDR3 spans 14 amino acids. Germline assignment: CDR1 GTSNPN and CDR2 SVGIG (reference sequence). V was clipped by 2 bases and J by 0 bases; unmatched bases: 3. CDR3 in DNA: TGTGCCTGGAGTCGGGACAGTACTAACTATGGCTACACCTTC. Translated, it gives CAWSRDSTNYGYTF.

The V gene is TRBV19, the J gene TRBJ1-5; TRBD1 agrees at 9 bases. CDR1 and CDR2 (germline): LNHDA, SQIVND (reference sequence). The CDR3 has 15 amino acids. The J segment lost 5 bases and the V segment lost 9 bases, leaving 11 bases of the junction unmatched. The CDR3 nucleotides read TGTGCCAGCCATAGGGGGACAGGGATCGATCAGCCCCAGCATTTT. It codes for CASHRGTGIDQPQHF.